This TCR beta chain was identified in a study of blood T cell repertoires in COVID-19. Per germline, CDR1 SGHTA and CDR2 FQGNSA. This CDR3 is 14 amino acids long. Trimming shortened V by 1 base and J by 0 bases, and 3 bases separated the two germline ends. Sequenced by immunoSEQ multiplex PCR; TCRdb stores in-frame clones only, minus some. The sample shows fewer than 90,000 clones, about nine tenths of them seen only once. The material sequenced was peripheral blood. This chain uses TRBV7-2 with TRBJ2-2; D call uncertain. This receptor was obtained from a man aged 50 or older with active or convalescent COVID-19. The CDR3 is CASSLDSNTGELFF. For the CDR3, the DNA is TGTGCCAGCAGCTTAGACTCGAACACCGGGGAGCTGTTTTTT.